These T cell receptor beta chains were read from a single sample in a study of cytomegalovirus exposure and HLA in healthy donors. Produced via immunoSEQ multiplex PCR; TCRdb's table is partial and in-frame only. The table shows approximately 130,000 clones, with around 74% occurring only once. The sequencing input was PBMCs. Every receptor here comes from a man aged 25 to 45 in good health and CMV-seronegative. CDR3s include the opening cysteine and the closing phenylalanine or tryptophan. Fields, in order: V gene, CDR3 protein.

TRBV28 | CASSLRSGGDEQFF
TRBV7-9 | CASTQSGGETQYF
TRBV9 | CASSAGLAGGSAYF
TRBV5-1 | CASSFSGDRGEQYF
TRBV10-3 | CAISEPGDYGYTF
TRBV9 | CASSVVSLDTGELFF
TRBV6-5 | CASSSGTEIWPQHF
TRBV6-5 | CASSYDRVHEQYF
TRBV6-5 | CASSYQGQGGTYEQYF
TRBV25-1 | CASSQGYGYTF
TRBV4-1 | CASSRTGQTDSGNTIYF
TRBV5-4 | CASRRDSYEQYF
TRBV6-1 | CASTGTGGFEAFF
TRBV7-9 | CASTPLPGLAVETQYF
TRBV2 | CASSRQHNEQFF
TRBV5-4 | CASSFGTVAFF
TRBV7-2 | CASSLVNSPLHF
TRBV5-1 | CASSLGGTGLYEQYF
TRBV29-1 | CSGRGGQGTLTNTEAFF
TRBV2 | CASVQGAGEKLFF
TRBV10-2 | CASRAGTGLHEQYF
TRBV7-2 | CASSLVAGGLSEQYF
TRBV10-3 | CAISVEGEGETQYF
TRBV6-1 | CASSEPGQGVIEQYF
TRBV9 | CASSRLAGGGQFF
TRBV28 | CASSPPGLTASYEQYF
TRBV7-9 | CASRQYGVGSGQYNSPLHF
TRBV7-2 | CASSFIPDRGNNEQFF
TRBV7-2 | CASSLWLANWETQYF
TRBV4-3 | CASSQKQKAKNIQYF
TRBV7-2 | CASSLDRLVGVETQYF
TRBV7-2 | CASSLGLAGAAFF
TRBV6-5 | CASSYSGQGPGDTQYF
TRBV6-1 | CASSIVPGGNYEQYF
TRBV6-5 | CASSYSFGQLNTEAFF
TRBV6-5 | CASSYSTLSSYEQYF
TRBV27 | CASSFGGQVGANVLTF
TRBV11-1 | CASSMPTSGTYEQYF
TRBV9 | CASSVAGQGGVSYNEQFF
TRBV7-2 | CASSLRASGGDEQYF
TRBV7-9 | CASSLVGTGNTEAFF
TRBV4-2 | CASSQDWDMHTEAFF
TRBV10-3 | CAISSGAGQGNQPQHF
TRBV27 | CASSSSRGTANEKLFF
TRBV7-3 | CASSAEGRHSYNEQFF